The 17 T cell receptor beta chains below were found in one sample sequenced in a study of T-cell memory formation after mild COVID-19. From the 5' RACE reads, TCRdb called clonotypes with MiXCR, one entry per CDR3 protein. The sample has 250,000 to 300,000 distinct CDR3 sequences; 15% to 20% are singletons. Sequenced input: PBMCs or a T cell subset sorted from them (not recorded which). These receptors were collected from a man between 18 and 35 years old who had mild COVID-19 (a few samples of this study predate the infection). Cell type and time point are not known.

The V and J genes are TRBV25-1 and TRBJ2-2; 9 bases are a match to TRBD2. The CDR3 extends over 15 amino acids. Germline CDR1 reads MGHDK; CDR2 reads SYGVNS. Trimming at V came to 8 bases and at J to 4 bases, leaving 8 bases not matched to a gene. In DNA form, the CDR3 reads TGTGCCAGCCCAAGACTAGCGGAGAGCACCGGGGAGCTGTTTTTT. It is translated as CASPRLAESTGELFF.

This clonotype was observed many times. This chain joins TRBV5-1 and TRBJ1-1; D unclear. Per the germline V gene, CDR1 is SGHRS and CDR2 is YFSETQ. V was shortened by 2 bases and J by 1 base, with 24 bases between the two germline ends. The CDR3 is 19 amino acids. The CDR3 sequence: CASSLSLRVERRSNTEAFF. CDR3 sequence (DNA): TGCGCCAGCAGCTTAAGTTTGCGGGTGGAGCGACGGTCGAACACTGAAGCTTTCTTT. Complete variable domain (other parts from reference TRBV5-1 and TRBJ1-1): KAGVTQTPRYLIKTRGQQVTLSCSPISGHRSVSWYQQTPGQGLQFLFEYFSETQRNKGNFPGRFSGRQFSNSRSEMNVSTLELGDSALYLCASSLSLRVERRSNTEAFFGQGTRLTVV.

The gene calls are TRBV12-3 or TRBV12-4 and TRBJ2-3, with 11 bases identical to TRBD2. V lost 5 bases, J lost 8 bases, and 9 bases stayed unmatched. This CDR3 is 15 amino acids long. The DNA of the CDR3 is TGTGCCAGCAGTGCGGGACTAGCGGCGGGGGCTACGCAGTATTTT. Protein sequence: CASSAGLAAGATQYF.

This chain uses TRBV29-1 with TRBJ1-2; tentatively, D is TRBD1 (5 bases). Per germline, CDR1 SQVTM and CDR2 ANQGSEA. Trimming removed 7 bases at V and 6 bases at J, with 18 bases between. The CDR3 is made up of 13 amino acids. This CDR3 reads CSAGGLPWDGYTF. CDR3 in DNA: TGCAGCGCCGGGGGTTTGCCCTGGGATGGCTACACCTTC.

The chain carries TRBV15 and TRBJ1-5; D unresolved. This CDR3 region has 12 residues. Germline V gene data show CDR1 as LNHNV and CDR2 as YYDKDF (reference sequence). V shed 4 bases and J shed 2 bases, with 3 bases lying between them. CDR3 in DNA: TGTGCCACCAGCACGGGCAATCAGCCCCAGCATTTT. Residues: CATSTGNQPQHF. The variable domain in full, completed from reference TRBV15 and TRBJ1-5, reads DAMVIQNPRYQVTQFGKPVTLSCSQTLNHNVMYWYQQKSSQAPKLLFHYYDKDFNNEADTPDNFQSRRPNTSFCFLDIRSPGLGDTAMYLCATSTGNQPQHFGDGTRLSIL.

In its sample, this clonotype was seen many times. The genes are TRBV15 and TRBJ2-5; possible D gene TRBD2, 7 bases. The germline V gene encodes CDR1 LNHNV and CDR2 YYDKDF (reference sequence). V lost 2 bases, J lost 4 bases, and 17 bases lay in between. There are 16 residues in the CDR3. This CDR3 reads CATSRTTLGGPETQYF. As DNA, the CDR3 is TGTGCCACCAGCAGAACCACCCTCGGGGGGCCAGAGACCCAGTACTTC.

In nucleotides, the CDR3 is TGTGCCAGCAGCCGGGCCTTGGCGAGCAATGAGCAGTTCTTC. It encodes CASSRALASNEQFF. This rearrangement joins TRBV6-6 to TRBJ2-1; unclear D gene. V lost 6 bases to trimming and J lost 6 bases, with 15 bases between them. CDR3 length equals 14 residues. Looked up from germline, CDR1 is MNHNY and CDR2 is SVGAGI (reference sequence).

This clonotype was observed a few times. V is TRBV5-1 and J is TRBJ2-7; D possibly uses TRBD1 or TRBD2 (6 bases each). The V and J ends lost 4 bases and 6 bases respectively, with 11 bases between them. This CDR3 region has 12 residues. Germline-derived CDR1 and CDR2 are SGHRS and YFSETQ. In DNA form, the CDR3 reads TGCGCCAGCAGCAGGGGGGAGTCCGAGCAGTACTTC. This translates into CASSRGESEQYF.

This clonotype was found many times. The gene calls are TRBV5-1 and TRBJ1-6; 9 nucleotides match TRBD1. V lost 2 bases to trimming and J lost 9 bases; unmatched junction nucleotides: 6. The CDR3 consists of 15 residues. From germline, CDR1 is SGHRS and CDR2 YFSETQ. The CDR3 spells CASSLWDREVSPLHF. CDR3 sequence (DNA): TGCGCCAGCAGCTTATGGGACAGGGAGGTTTCACCCCTCCACTTT.

This chain uses TRBV27 with TRBJ1-2; no clear D gene. Between the trimmed V and J ends, which lost 4 bases and 0 bases, there was a span of 9 bases. The germline V gene has CDR1 MNHEY and CDR2 SMNVEV (reference sequence). The CDR3 is made up of 14 amino acids. In nucleotides, the CDR3 is TGTGCCAGCAGTTCCCTAGGTCCTAACTATGGCTACACCTTC. Encoded protein: CASSSLGPNYGYTF.

The chain combines TRBV2 with TRBJ2-2; 9 bases map to TRBD2. CDR1 SNHLY and CDR2 FYNNEI come from the germline V gene. The CDR3 is made up of 17 amino acids. J lost 3 bases, V lost 4 bases, and 9 bases had no gene match. CDR3 coding DNA: TGTGCCAGCAGTGCCGCGGGGGGGCGGAAGTACACCGGGGAGCTGTTTTTT. Protein product: CASSAAGGRKYTGELFF. Together with reference TRBV2 and TRBJ2-2, the CDR3 gives the full variable domain: EPEVTQTPSHQVTQMGQEVILRCVPISNHLYFYWYRQILGQKVEFLVSFYNNEISEKSEIFDDQFSVERPDGSNFTLKIRSTKLEDSAMYFCASSAAGGRKYTGELFFGEGSRLTVL.

The chain joins TRBV4-3 to TRBJ2-7; 9 positions agree with TRBD1. CDR3 length equals 15 residues. Per germline, CDR1 LGHNA and CDR2 YSLEER. The V and J ends lost 2 bases and 5 bases, in that order; junction bases with no gene match: 7. The CDR3 is CASSQSLGTGNEQYF. The CDR3 nucleotides are TGCGCCAGCAGCCAATCCCTGGGGACAGGGAACGAGCAGTACTTC.

The chain couples TRBV6-5 to TRBJ2-5, with TRBD1 matching over 10 bases. Per the germline V gene, CDR1 is MNHEY and CDR2 is SVGAGI. This CDR3 is built from 15 residues. Trimming cost V 6 bases and J 6 bases; bases outside gene matches: 10. CDR3 coding DNA: TGTGCCAGCAGACTGACAGGGGGCAGGGGAAAGACCCAGTACTTC. This gives the protein CASRLTGGRGKTQYF.

This clonotype appeared a single time. V is TRBV12-3 or TRBV12-4 and J is TRBJ1-1; tentatively, D is TRBD1 (5 bases). V was trimmed by 6 bases and J by 5 bases, leaving 13 bases between them. The CDR3 runs to 13 residues. This chain's CDR3 is CASSPKGLTEAFF. In DNA, the CDR3 is TGTGCCAGCAGCCCCAAGGGACTAACTGAAGCTTTCTTT.

The chain joins TRBV29-1 to TRBJ2-5; the D is unclear. V lost 2 bases and J lost 5, with 12 bases in between. This CDR3 has 13 amino acids. Germline V gene lookup returns CDR1 SQVTM and CDR2 ANQGSEA. This CDR3 is CSVELPPSETQYF. The DNA of the CDR3 is TGCAGCGTTGAACTACCTCCTTCGGAGACCCAGTACTTC.

This clonotype was seen more than once but under ten times. V is TRBV18 and J is TRBJ2-3, with D possibly matching TRBD2 (5 bases). V was cut by 3 bases and J by 1 base, with 14 bases left in between. The CDR3 runs to 16 residues. Germline assignment: CDR1 KGHSH and CDR2 LQKENI. CDR3 loop: CASSPAGSGGTDTQYF. CDR3 coding DNA: TGTGCCAGCTCACCCGCGGGCAGCGGCGGCACAGATACGCAGTATTTT.

This clonotype was detected many times. The chain uses TRBV5-1 and TRBJ1-6; TRBD1 agrees at 8 bases. The germline V gene encodes CDR1 SGHRS and CDR2 YFSETQ. The CDR3 is made up of 14 amino acids. Trimming cost V 4 bases and J 9 bases; bases outside gene matches: 6. The CDR3 region is CASSVTGAGSPLHF. In DNA, the CDR3 is TGCGCCAGCAGCGTGACAGGGGCCGGTTCACCCCTCCACTTT.